This T cell receptor beta chain comes out of a study of human CD8 memory T cell subsets. Broader study findings: The study sequenced T cell receptor beta chains only.

As concerns this clonotype: Its antigen is currently unknown.

Making the TCR beta libraries relied on UMI-labeled 5' RACE. TCRdb reprocessed the 5' RACE reads and keeps a single row for each CDR3 protein, giving no DNA. Here the sample table reports 9,500 to 12,000 distinct CDR3 sequences. The PBMC came from buffy coats of healthy donors. The authors enriched total CD8+ T cells by negative magnetic separation. The sequence came from a human donor in good health. The source material was CD8+ T cells from PBMCs.

This chain's CDR3 is CSADPLVQTNQETQYF. The chain links TRBV20-1 to TRBJ2-5. Germline V lookup: CDR1 DFQATT, CDR2 SNEGSKA (reference sequence). This CDR3 region has 16 residues.